One and the same sample provided the 5 T cell receptor beta chains below, sequenced in a study of blood T cell repertoires in COVID-19. TCRdb keeps only in-frame clones here, not all; method: immunoSEQ multiplex PCR. The sample contains some 230,000 clones, 75% to 90% of which appear only once. Sequencing input: PBMCs or T cells enriched from blood (not recorded which). These receptors were taken from a woman aged 18-35 years in a cohort exposed to, infected with or recovered from COVID-19 (not recorded which).

V usage is TRBV27 and J usage is TRBJ1-5; D gene ambiguous. The CDR3 spans 13 residues. Trimming left V 3 bases short and J 4 bases short, with 7 bases between. CDR1 is MNHEY and CDR2 is SMNVEV in the germline V gene (reference sequence). The CDR3 DNA follows: TGTGCCAGCAGTTTGTGGCAGAATCAGCCCCAGCATTTT. Its translation is CASSLWQNQPQHF.

The CDR3 nucleotides are TGTGCCAGCAGCTTAGATCAATACAATGAGCAGTTCTTC. Its protein product is CASSLDQYNEQFF. The rearrangement joins TRBV7-9 to TRBJ2-1; the D is unclear. Germline lookup yields CDR1 SEHNR and CDR2 FQNEAQ (reference sequence). The CDR3 is 13 residues long. The V gene lost 1 base and the J gene lost 4 bases, with 5 bases spanning the gap.

V usage is TRBV7-6 and J usage is TRBJ2-1, with TRBD2 matching over 15 bases. This CDR3 is built from 16 residues. Trimming removed 3 bases from V and 4 bases from J; junction bases left unmatched: 1. Germline-derived CDR1 and CDR2 are SGHVS and FNYEAQ. The CDR3 is CASSFGTSGGYNEQFF. The DNA of the CDR3 is TGTGCCAGCAGCTTCGGGACTAGCGGGGGGTACAATGAGCAGTTCTTC.

This clone was recorded only once. The chain links TRBV11-3 to TRBJ2-1, with D possibly TRBD2 on 7 matching bases. The CDR3 length is 17 residues. Trimming left V 4 bases short and J 4 bases short, with 20 bases between. CDR1 and CDR2 from the germline V gene are SGHNT and YENEEA. CDR3 nucleotides: TGTGCCAGCAGCTCCCAGCAAGGGGGGGGCCATTACAATGAGCAGTTCTTC. This codes for CASSSQQGGGHYNEQFF. Full variable domain (remainder filled in from reference TRBV11-3 and TRBJ2-1): EAGVVQSPRYKIIEKKQPVAFWCNPISGHNTLYWYLQNLGQGPELLIRYENEEAVDDSQLPKDRFSAERLKGVDSTLKIQPAELGDSAVYLCASSSQQGGGHYNEQFFGPGTRLTVL.

The CDR3 region has the DNA TGTGCCAGCAGCCAAGGTTGGGAGAAGGGCTATGGCTACACCTTC. This gives the protein CASSQGWEKGYGYTF. J is TRBJ1-2 and V is TRBV3-1 (or the pseudogene TRBV3-2); D remains ambiguous. CDR3 size: 15 residues. CDR1 and CDR2 from the germline V gene are LGHDT and YNNKEL (reference sequence). Trimming took off 1 base at V and 4 bases at J, with 13 bases between the two ends.